These 5 T cell receptor beta chains were all obtained from the same sample, sequenced in a study of T cell responses to AZD1222 COVID-19 vaccine. Clones were read by immunoSEQ multiplex PCR, and TCRdb kept only the in-frame ones, dropping some. This sample has about 120,000 clones, with approximately 84% found just once. Sequenced here: peripheral blood, sampled on day 0 of AZD1222 vaccination. These receptors all stem from an adult in good health.

The chain uses TRBV30 and TRBJ1-2; D is possibly TRBD1 (5 bases). Trimming shortened V by 3 bases and J by 3 bases, and 11 bases separated the two germline ends. This CDR3 has 13 amino acids. CDR1 is GTSNPN, CDR2 SVGIG, per germline (reference sequence). CDR3 coding DNA: TGTGCCTGGAGCGACGACAGCTACTATGGCTACACCTTC. It is translated as CAWSDDSYYGYTF.

The chain carries TRBV12-5 and TRBJ2-1; possible D gene TRBD2, 7 bases. The CDR3 is 16 residues long. Germline loops: CDR1 LGHNT, CDR2 FRNRAP. V lost 0 bases to trimming and J lost 10 bases, with 19 bases between them. The CDR3 is CASGLVLRGPSPEQFF. As DNA, the CDR3 is TGTGCTAGTGGTTTGGTTTTGCGGGGGCCCTCTCCGGAGCAGTTCTTC.

This rearrangement joins TRBV7-9 to TRBJ1-6, with D unresolved. Germline V gene lookup returns CDR1 SEHNR and CDR2 FQNEAQ (reference sequence). V lost 3 bases and J 13 bases, leaving 13 bases between the germline ends. The CDR3 sequence is 13 residues long. The CDR3 DNA is TGTGCCAGCAGCTTGGTCGACCGGAGCCCCCTCCACTTT. It codes for CASSLVDRSPLHF.

The chain recombines TRBV7-2 with TRBJ1-1; TRBD1 aligns across 8 bases. The CDR3 runs 15 residues. Trimming took 5 bases from V and 5 from J; bases not matched to a gene: 10. CDR1 and CDR2 (germline): SGHTA, FQGNSA. The CDR3 nucleotides are TGTGCCAGCAGCACACGGACAGGGTGGGGGACTGAAGCTTTCTTT. It yields the protein CASSTRTGWGTEAFF.

V is TRBV4-3 and J is TRBJ2-7; D unresolved. The CDR3 extends over 17 amino acids. Germline CDR1 reads LGHNA; CDR2 reads YSLEER. V lost 1 base, J lost 2 bases, and 18 bases lay in between. CDR3 sequence: CASSQVWWTEITYEQYF. The CDR3 DNA is TGCGCCAGCAGCCAAGTTTGGTGGACCGAAATTACCTACGAGCAGTACTTC.